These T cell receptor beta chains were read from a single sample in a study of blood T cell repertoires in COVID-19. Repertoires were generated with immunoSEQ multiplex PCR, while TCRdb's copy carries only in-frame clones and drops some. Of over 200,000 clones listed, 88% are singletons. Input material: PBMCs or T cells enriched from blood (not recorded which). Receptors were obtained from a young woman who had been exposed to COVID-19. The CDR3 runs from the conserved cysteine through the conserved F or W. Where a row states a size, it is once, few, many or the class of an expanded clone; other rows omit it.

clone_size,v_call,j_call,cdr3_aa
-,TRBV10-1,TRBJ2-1,CASSTPGLAGGEQFF
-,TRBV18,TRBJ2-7,CASSRAAGGRPYEQYF
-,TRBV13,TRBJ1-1,CASSRAGGNTEAFF
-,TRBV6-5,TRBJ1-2,CASGTGSYGYTF
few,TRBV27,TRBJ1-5,CASSFYLNQPQHF
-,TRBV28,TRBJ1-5,CASSLWRGNSNQPQHF
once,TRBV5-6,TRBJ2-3,CASSFRDRRADTQYF
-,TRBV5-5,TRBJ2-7,CASSQGGYEQYF
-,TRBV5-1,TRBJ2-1,CASSLVGAGVLNEQFF
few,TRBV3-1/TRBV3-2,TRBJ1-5,CASSQGAVNQPQHF
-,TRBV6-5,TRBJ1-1,CASSYGAGDTEAFF
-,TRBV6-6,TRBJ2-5,CASNRILGQTILSETQYF
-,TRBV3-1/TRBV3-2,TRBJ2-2,CASSPSTGELFF
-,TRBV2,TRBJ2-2,CASSARLAGVPGELFF
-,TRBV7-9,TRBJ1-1,CASSLDGGDTEAFF
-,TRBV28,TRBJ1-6,CASSLAGTYNSPLHF
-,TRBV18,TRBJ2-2,CASSKHPDSSAGELFF
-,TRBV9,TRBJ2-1,CASSVAGRGRINEQFF
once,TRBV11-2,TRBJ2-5,CASSPRLAGIETQYF
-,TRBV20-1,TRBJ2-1,CSASYRDSGLYNEQFF
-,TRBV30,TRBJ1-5,CAWSFSRRNQPQHF
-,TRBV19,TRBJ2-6,CASSMTQGSGANVLTF
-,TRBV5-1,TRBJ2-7,CASSFMGQGSEQYF
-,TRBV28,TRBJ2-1,CASRVEGEQFF
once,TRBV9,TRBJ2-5,CASSVADGRGAETQYF
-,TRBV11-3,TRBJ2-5,CASSLDGTRETQYF
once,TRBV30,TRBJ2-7,CAWRGASGYEQYF
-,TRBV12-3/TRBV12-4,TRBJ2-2,CASSGVNTGELFF
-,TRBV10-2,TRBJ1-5,CASRDSSQIQPQHF
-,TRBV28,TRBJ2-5,CASSFAETGMDF